This entry concerns a single T cell receptor (beta chain). The data were obtained in a study of T-cell memory formation after mild COVID-19. Via MiXCR, TCRdb re-called the 5' RACE reads, giving one row per CDR3 protein. The sample includes 350,000 to 500,000 distinct CDR3 sequences, 20% of them seen just once. CDR3 length: 16 amino acids. Germline V gives CDR1 SGHTA, CDR2 FQGNSA. Trimming took off 6 bases at V and 5 bases at J, with 19 bases between the two ends. This clonotype was sampled from an adult woman who had mild COVID-19 (a few samples of this study predate the infection). Cell type and time point are not known. J is TRBJ2-2 and V is TRBV7-2; D might be TRBD1 (5 bases). The specimen was PBMCs or a T cell subset sorted from them (not recorded which). CDR3 protein: CASSSGATKTTGELFF. In DNA form, the CDR3 reads TGTGCCAGCAGTTCTGGGGCCACGAAAACAACCGGGGAGCTGTTTTTT.